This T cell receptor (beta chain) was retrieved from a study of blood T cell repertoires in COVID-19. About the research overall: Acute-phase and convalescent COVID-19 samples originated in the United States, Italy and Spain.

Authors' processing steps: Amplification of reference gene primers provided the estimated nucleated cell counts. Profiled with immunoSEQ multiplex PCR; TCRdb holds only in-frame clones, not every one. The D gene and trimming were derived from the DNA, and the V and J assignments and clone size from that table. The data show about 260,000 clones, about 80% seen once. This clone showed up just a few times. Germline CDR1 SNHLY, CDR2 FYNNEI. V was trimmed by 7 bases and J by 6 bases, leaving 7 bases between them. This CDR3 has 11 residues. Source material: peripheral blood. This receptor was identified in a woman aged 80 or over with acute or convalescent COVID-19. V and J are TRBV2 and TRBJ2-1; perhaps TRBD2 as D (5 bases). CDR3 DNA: TGTGCCAGCACGCGGGTCAATGAGCAGTTCTTC. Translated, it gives CASTRVNEQFF.